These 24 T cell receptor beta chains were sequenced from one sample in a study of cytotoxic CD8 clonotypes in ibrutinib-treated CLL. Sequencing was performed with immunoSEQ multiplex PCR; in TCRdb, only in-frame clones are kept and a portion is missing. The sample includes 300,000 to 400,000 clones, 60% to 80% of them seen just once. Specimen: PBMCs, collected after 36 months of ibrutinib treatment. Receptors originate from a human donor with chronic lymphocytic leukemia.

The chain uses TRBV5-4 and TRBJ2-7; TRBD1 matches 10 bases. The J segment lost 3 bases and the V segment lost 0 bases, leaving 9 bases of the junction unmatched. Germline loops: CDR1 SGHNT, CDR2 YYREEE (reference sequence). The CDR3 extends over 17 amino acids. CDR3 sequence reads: CASSLAFGTGVLYEQYF. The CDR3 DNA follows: TGTGCCAGCAGCTTGGCCTTTGGGACAGGGGTTCTCTACGAGCAGTACTTC.

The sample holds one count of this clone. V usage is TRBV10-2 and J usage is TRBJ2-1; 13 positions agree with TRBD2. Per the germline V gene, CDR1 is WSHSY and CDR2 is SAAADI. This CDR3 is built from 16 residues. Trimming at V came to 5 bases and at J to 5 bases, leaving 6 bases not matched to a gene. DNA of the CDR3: TGCGCCAGCAGTCGTGAACTAGCGGGAGGGAACAATGAGCAGTTCTTC. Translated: CASSRELAGGNNEQFF.

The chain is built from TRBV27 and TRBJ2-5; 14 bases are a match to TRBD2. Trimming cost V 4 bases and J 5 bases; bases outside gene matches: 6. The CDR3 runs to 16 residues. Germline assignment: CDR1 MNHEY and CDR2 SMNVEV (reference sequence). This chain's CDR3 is CASSSTSGRALETQYF. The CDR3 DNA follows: TGTGCCAGCAGTTCGACTAGCGGGAGGGCCCTGGAGACCCAGTACTTC.

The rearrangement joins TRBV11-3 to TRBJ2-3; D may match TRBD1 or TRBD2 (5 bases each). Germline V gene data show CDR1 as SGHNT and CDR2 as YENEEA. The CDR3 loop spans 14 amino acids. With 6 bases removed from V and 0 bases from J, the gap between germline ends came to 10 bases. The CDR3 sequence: CASRRGPSTDTQYF. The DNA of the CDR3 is TGTGCCAGCAGGAGGGGACCAAGCACAGATACGCAGTATTTT.

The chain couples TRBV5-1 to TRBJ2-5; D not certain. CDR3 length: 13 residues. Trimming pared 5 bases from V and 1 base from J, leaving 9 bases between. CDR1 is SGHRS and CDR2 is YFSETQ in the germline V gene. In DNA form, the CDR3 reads TGCGCCAGCAGTCCGACACGCCAAGAGACCCAGTACTTC. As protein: CASSPTRQETQYF.

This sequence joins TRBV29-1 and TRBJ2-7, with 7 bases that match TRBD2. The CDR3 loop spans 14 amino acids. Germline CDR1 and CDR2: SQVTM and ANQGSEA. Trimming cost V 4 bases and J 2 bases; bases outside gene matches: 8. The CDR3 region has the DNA TGCAGCGTTGGGGTACGGGGGACTACCTACGAGCAGTACTTC. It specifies CSVGVRGTTYEQYF.

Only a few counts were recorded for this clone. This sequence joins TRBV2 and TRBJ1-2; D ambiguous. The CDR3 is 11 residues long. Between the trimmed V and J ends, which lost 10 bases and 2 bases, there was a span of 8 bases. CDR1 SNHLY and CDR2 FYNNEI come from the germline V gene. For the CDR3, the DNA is TGTGCCACCAACCGCAACTATGGCTACACCTTC. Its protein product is CATNRNYGYTF.

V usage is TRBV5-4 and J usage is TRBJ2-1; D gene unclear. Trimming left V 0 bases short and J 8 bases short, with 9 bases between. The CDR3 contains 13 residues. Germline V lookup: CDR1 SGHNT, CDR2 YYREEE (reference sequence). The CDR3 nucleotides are TGTGCCAGCAGCTTGGTTAACCTGGATGAGCAGTTCTTC. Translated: CASSLVNLDEQFF. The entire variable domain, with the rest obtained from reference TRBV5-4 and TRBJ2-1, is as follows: ETGVTQSPTHLIKTRGQQVTLRCSSQSGHNTVSWYQQALGQGPQFIFQYYREEENGRGNFPPRFSGLQFPNYSSELNVNALELDDSALYLCASSLVNLDEQFFGPGTRLTVL.

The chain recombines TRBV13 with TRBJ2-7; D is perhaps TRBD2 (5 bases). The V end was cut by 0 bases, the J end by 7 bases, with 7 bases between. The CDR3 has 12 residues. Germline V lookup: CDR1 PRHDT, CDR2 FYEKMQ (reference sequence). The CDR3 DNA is TGTGCCAGCAGCTTAGGTCCGGGGGAGCAGTACTTC. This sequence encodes CASSLGPGEQYF.

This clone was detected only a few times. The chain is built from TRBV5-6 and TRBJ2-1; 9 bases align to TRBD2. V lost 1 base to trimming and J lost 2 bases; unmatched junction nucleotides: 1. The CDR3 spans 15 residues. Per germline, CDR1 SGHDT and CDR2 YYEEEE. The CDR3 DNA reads TGTGCCAGCAGCTTGCGACTAGCGGCCTACAATGAGCAGTTCTTC. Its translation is CASSLRLAAYNEQFF.

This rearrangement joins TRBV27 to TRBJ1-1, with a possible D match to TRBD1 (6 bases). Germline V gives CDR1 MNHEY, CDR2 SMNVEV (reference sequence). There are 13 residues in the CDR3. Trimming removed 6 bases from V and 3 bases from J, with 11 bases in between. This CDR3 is CASRNRVYTEAFF. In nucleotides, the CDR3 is TGTGCCAGCAGAAACAGGGTCTACACTGAAGCTTTCTTT.

As DNA, the CDR3 is TGTGCCAGCAGTGACTTTGGACTAGCGGGAGCCCTGTACGAGCAGTACTTC. This codes for CASSDFGLAGALYEQYF. This chain uses TRBV2 with TRBJ2-7; 13 positions agree with TRBD2. The junction had 9 bases not matched to a gene; V was cut back by 3 bases and J by 4 bases. Germline CDR1 reads SNHLY; CDR2 reads FYNNEI. This CDR3 region has 17 residues.

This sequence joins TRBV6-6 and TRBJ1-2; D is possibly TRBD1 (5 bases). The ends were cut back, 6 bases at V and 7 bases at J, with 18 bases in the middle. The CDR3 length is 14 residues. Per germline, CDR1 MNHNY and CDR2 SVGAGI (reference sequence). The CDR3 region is CASRDGTGQRGYTF. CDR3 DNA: TGTGCCAGCAGGGATGGGACGGGTCAGCGTGGCTACACCTTC.

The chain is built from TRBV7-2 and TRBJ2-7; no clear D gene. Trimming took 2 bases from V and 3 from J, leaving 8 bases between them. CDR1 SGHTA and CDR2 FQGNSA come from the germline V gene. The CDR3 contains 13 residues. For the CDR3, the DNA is TGTGCCAGCAGCTTAATCAGGTACTACGAGCAGTACTTC. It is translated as CASSLIRYYEQYF.

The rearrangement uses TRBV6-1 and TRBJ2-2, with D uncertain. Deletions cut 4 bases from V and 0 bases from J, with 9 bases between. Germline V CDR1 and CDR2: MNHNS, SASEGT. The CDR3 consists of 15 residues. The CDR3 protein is CASSARTANTGELFF. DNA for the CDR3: TGTGCCAGCAGTGCTCGAACAGCGAACACCGGGGAGCTGTTTTTT.

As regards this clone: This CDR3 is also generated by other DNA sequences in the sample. The CDR3 here is CSARDRGYEQYF. In DNA form, the CDR3 reads TGCAGCGCGCGAGACAGGGGGTACGAGCAGTACTTC. V usage is TRBV29-1 and J usage is TRBJ2-7; 9 positions agree with TRBD1. V was clipped by 7 bases and J by 4 bases; unmatched bases: 5. Germline V CDR1 and CDR2: SQVTM, ANQGSEA. The CDR3 runs 12 residues.

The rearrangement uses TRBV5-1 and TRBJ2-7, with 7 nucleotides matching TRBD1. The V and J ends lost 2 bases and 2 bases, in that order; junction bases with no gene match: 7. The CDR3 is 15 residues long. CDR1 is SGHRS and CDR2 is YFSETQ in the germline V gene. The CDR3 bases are TGCGCCAGCAGCTTAAGACAGGGAACGACCTACGAGCAGTACTTC. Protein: CASSLRQGTTYEQYF.

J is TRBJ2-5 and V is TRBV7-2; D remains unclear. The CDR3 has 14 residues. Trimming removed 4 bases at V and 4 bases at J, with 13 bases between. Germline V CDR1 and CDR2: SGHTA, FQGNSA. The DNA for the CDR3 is TGTGCCAGCAGCTCACCCGGTGCGCCAGAGACCCAGTACTTC. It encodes CASSSPGAPETQYF.

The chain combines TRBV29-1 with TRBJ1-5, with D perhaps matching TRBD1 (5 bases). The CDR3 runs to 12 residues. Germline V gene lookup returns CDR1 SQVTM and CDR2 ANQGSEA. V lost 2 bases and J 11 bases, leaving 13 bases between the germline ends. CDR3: CSVESPSGSQHF. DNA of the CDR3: TGCAGCGTTGAATCGCCGTCAGGGTCCCAGCATTTT.

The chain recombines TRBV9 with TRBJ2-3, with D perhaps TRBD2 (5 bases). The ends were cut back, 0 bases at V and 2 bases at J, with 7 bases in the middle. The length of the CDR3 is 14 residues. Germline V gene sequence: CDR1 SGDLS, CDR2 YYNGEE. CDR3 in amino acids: CASSVGTFTDTQYF. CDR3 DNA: TGTGCCAGCAGCGTAGGGACTTTCACAGATACGCAGTATTTT. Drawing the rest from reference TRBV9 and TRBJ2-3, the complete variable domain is DSGVTQTPKHLITATGQRVTLRCSPRSGDLSVYWYQQSLDQGLQFLIQYYNGEERAKGNILERFSAQQFPDLHSELNLSSLELGDSALYFCASSVGTFTDTQYFGPGTRLTVL.

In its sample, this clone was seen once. The CDR3 here is CAISISGRADTQYF. In DNA, the CDR3 is TGTGCCATCAGCATTAGCGGCAGGGCAGATACGCAGTATTTT. The chain is built from TRBV10-3 and TRBJ2-3; a weak D match, TRBD2 (6 bases). Trimming stripped 6 bases from V and 4 bases from J, with 14 bases between. Per germline, CDR1 ENHRY and CDR2 SYGVKD. The CDR3 runs 14 residues.

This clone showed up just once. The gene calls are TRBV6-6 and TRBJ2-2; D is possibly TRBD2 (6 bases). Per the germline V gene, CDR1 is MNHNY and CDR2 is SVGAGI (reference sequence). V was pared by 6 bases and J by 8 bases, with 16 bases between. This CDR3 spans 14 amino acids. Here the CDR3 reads CASSAGTLRGELFF. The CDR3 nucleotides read TGTGCCAGCAGCGCCGGGACTTTAAGAGGGGAGCTGTTTTTT.

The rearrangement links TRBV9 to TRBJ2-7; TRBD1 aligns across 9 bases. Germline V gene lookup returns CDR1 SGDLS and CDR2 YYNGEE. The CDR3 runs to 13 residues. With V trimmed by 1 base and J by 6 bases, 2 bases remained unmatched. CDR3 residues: CASSVTGGGEQYF. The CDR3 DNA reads TGTGCCAGCAGCGTAACAGGGGGCGGCGAGCAGTACTTC. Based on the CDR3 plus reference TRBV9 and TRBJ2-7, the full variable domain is DSGVTQTPKHLITATGQRVTLRCSPRSGDLSVYWYQQSLDQGLQFLIQYYNGEERAKGNILERFSAQQFPDLHSELNLSSLELGDSALYFCASSVTGGGEQYFGPGTRLTVT.

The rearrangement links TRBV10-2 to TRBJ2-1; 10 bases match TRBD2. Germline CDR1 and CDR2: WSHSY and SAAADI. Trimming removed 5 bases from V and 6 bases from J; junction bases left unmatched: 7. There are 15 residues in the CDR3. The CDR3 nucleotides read TGCGCCAGCAGTCCCCTAGCGGGAGTGGTCAATGAGCAGTTCTTC. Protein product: CASSPLAGVVNEQFF.